The 21 T cell receptor beta chains below come from one sample, sequenced in a study of CD8+ T cells in alopecia areata. Sequencing used cDNA as its template, made by extracting RNA and reverse transcribing it. Assay used: immunoSEQ multiplex PCR; TCRdb lists only in-frame clones, some missing. The sample lists about 140,000 clones, about 51% seen once, with more than 0.95% in the top ten. The sample was CD4+ T cells sorted from blood, taken at week 0. Every receptor here comes from a human donor with alopecia areata.

The chain couples TRBV15 to TRBJ2-3; D remains ambiguous. With 6 bases removed from V and 4 bases from J, the gap between germline ends came to 11 bases. The CDR3 sequence is 13 residues long. Germline V gene data show CDR1 as LNHNV and CDR2 as YYDKDF (reference sequence). For the CDR3, the DNA is TGTGCCACCAGTGGACCGACGGCAGATACGCAGTATTTT. Protein product: CATSGPTADTQYF.

A few counts support this clone. The chain is built from TRBV7-9 and TRBJ2-2; D unresolved. The germline gives CDR1 SEHNR, CDR2 FQNEAQ (reference sequence). The CDR3 sequence is 13 residues long. The V end lost 2 bases, the J end lost 2 bases, and 3 bases lay between the germline ends. The CDR3 DNA reads as TGTGCCAGCAGCTTATTCAACACCGGGGAGCTGTTTTTT. It encodes CASSLFNTGELFF. Based on the CDR3 plus reference TRBV7-9 and TRBJ2-2, the full variable domain is DTGVSQNPRHKITKRGQNVTFRCDPISEHNRLYWYRQTLGQGPEFLTYFQNEAQLEKSRLLSDRFSAERPKGSFSTLEIQRTEQGDSAMYLCASSLFNTGELFFGEGSRLTVL.

The CDR3: CASSPRAEMNTEAFF. The CDR3 DNA reads TGTGCCAGCTCACCAAGGGCAGAAATGAACACTGAAGCTTTCTTT. The rearrangement links TRBV18 to TRBJ1-1; D gene uncertain. The CDR3 contains 15 residues. Trimming cost V 2 bases and J 0 bases, with 10 bases left between them. CDR1 and CDR2 from the germline V gene are KGHSH and LQKENI. The full variable domain, with the rest looked up from reference TRBV18 and TRBJ1-1, is NAGVMQNPRHLVRRRGQEARLRCSPMKGHSHVYWYRQLPEEGLKFMVYLQKENIIDESGMPKERFSAEFPKEGPSILRIQQVVRGDSAAYFCASSPRAEMNTEAFFGQGTRLTVV.

The CDR3 DNA reads TGTGCCAGCAGCTTCGAGACCAGGAACACTGAAGCTTTCTTT. This translates into CASSFETRNTEAFF. The chain employs TRBV7-9 and TRBJ1-1; D uncertain. CDR1 and CDR2 (germline): SEHNR, FQNEAQ (reference sequence). V was trimmed by 3 bases and J by 1 base, leaving 9 bases between them. The CDR3 consists of 14 residues. Based on the CDR3 plus reference TRBV7-9 and TRBJ1-1, the full variable domain is DTGVSQNPRHKITKRGQNVTFRCDPISEHNRLYWYRQTLGQGPEFLTYFQNEAQLEKSRLLSDRFSAERPKGSFSTLEIQRTEQGDSAMYLCASSFETRNTEAFFGQGTRLTVV.

This rearrangement joins TRBV30 to TRBJ1-2; D gene unclear. There are 11 residues in the CDR3. Trimming pared 2 bases from V and 6 bases from J, leaving 7 bases between. Germline V gives CDR1 GTSNPN, CDR2 SVGIG (reference sequence). The CDR3 protein is CAWSLRDGYTF. CDR3 bases: TGTGCCTGGAGTTTACGGGATGGCTACACCTTC.

The chain couples TRBV7-2 to TRBJ2-7; 7 bases match TRBD2. The CDR3 length is 15 residues. V lost 5 bases and J lost 2; bases outside the gene matches: 9. The germline V gene has CDR1 SGHTA and CDR2 FQGNSA. CDR3 sequence (DNA): TGTGCCAGCAGCCGTAGACTAGCCGCCACCTACGAGCAGTACTTC. Protein: CASSRRLAATYEQYF. Full variable domain (missing parts from reference TRBV7-2 and TRBJ2-7): GAGVSQSPSNKVTEKGKDVELRCDPISGHTALYWYRQSLGQGLEFLIYFQGNSAPDKSGLPSDRFSAERTGGSVSTLTIQRTQQEDSAVYLCASSRRLAATYEQYFGPGTRLTVT.

The chain has TRBV4-3 and TRBJ1-1, with 8 bases matching TRBD1. V shed 5 bases and J 5 bases; nucleotides not matched to a gene: 7. The CDR3 is made up of 14 amino acids. Germline V CDR1 and CDR2: LGHNA, YSLEER. The CDR3 DNA reads TGCGCCAGCAGCTTGCAGGGGGCTGGAACTGAAGCTTTCTTT. This sequence encodes CASSLQGAGTEAFF.

This clone was detected only a few times. CDR3 sequence (DNA): TGTGCCAGCAGTGATTTATCTCCTACTAATGAGCAGTTCTTC. It encodes CASSDLSPTNEQFF. The V and J genes are TRBV25-1 and TRBJ2-1; D is undetermined. This CDR3 region has 14 residues. Germline assignment: CDR1 MGHDK and CDR2 SYGVNS. V was pared by 3 bases and J by 7 bases, with 13 bases between.

The chain carries TRBV2 and TRBJ2-7; 12 bases align to TRBD2. V shed 1 base and J 5 bases; nucleotides not matched to a gene: 3. The CDR3 contains 15 residues. Germline assignment: CDR1 SNHLY and CDR2 FYNNEI. CDR3 region: CASSEVLAGGHEQYF. The CDR3 DNA reads as TGTGCCAGCAGTGAAGTTCTAGCGGGAGGGCACGAGCAGTACTTC.

This chain connects TRBV7-2 to TRBJ2-1; possible D gene TRBD2, 5 bases. CDR1 is SGHTA and CDR2 is FQGNSA in the germline V gene. This CDR3 comprises 13 residues. The germline V and J ends were trimmed by 3 bases and 9 bases, with 12 bases remaining between them. The CDR3 sequence: CASSFQPGGEQFF. CDR3 in DNA: TGTGCCAGCAGCTTTCAACCCGGAGGTGAGCAGTTCTTC. Variable domain in full (rest from reference TRBV7-2 and TRBJ2-1): GAGVSQSPSNKVTEKGKDVELRCDPISGHTALYWYRQSLGQGLEFLIYFQGNSAPDKSGLPSDRFSAERTGGSVSTLTIQRTQQEDSAVYLCASSFQPGGEQFFGPGTRLTVL.

The chain carries TRBV4-1 and TRBJ2-7; tentatively, D is TRBD2 (6 bases). V was clipped by 4 bases and J by 0 bases, with 16 bases between them. The CDR3 totals 16 residues. The germline V gene encodes CDR1 MGHRA and CDR2 YSYEKL. CDR3 protein: CASSRAGTSLSYEQYF. The CDR3, as DNA: TGCGCCAGCAGCCGAGCTGGGACTTCCCTCTCCTACGAGCAGTACTTC.

The chain carries TRBV29-1 and TRBJ2-7; weak D call: TRBD1 (6 bases). The ends were cut back, 6 bases at V and 0 bases at J, with 12 bases in the middle. This CDR3 is 13 amino acids long. The V gene's germline CDR1 is SQVTM and CDR2 ANQGSEA. The CDR3 nucleotides are TGCAGCGTCTATGACAGGTACTCCTACGAGCAGTACTTC. This translates into CSVYDRYSYEQYF.

Only a few counts were recorded for this clone. The chain combines TRBV29-1 with TRBJ1-5, with D hard to call. Trimming cost V 4 bases and J 2 bases, with 9 bases left between them. The CDR3 extends over 13 amino acids. Germline V lookup: CDR1 SQVTM, CDR2 ANQGSEA. The CDR3: CSVADGGNQPQHF. CDR3 nucleotide sequence: TGCAGCGTTGCGGACGGGGGCAATCAGCCCCAGCATTTT.

This clone was seen a few times. The chain joins TRBV10-3 to TRBJ2-7; D not certain. Trimming removed 4 bases at V and 4 bases at J, with 11 bases between. This CDR3 has 13 amino acids. CDR1 ENHRY and CDR2 SYGVKD come from the germline V gene. CDR3 DNA: TGTGCCATCAGTGTCGGGTTCCAGTACGAGCAGTACTTC. Translated: CAISVGFQYEQYF.

This clone was seen a handful of times. This chain connects TRBV29-1 to TRBJ2-5; possibly TRBD1 or TRBD2 for D (5 bases each). Germline values: CDR1 SQVTM, CDR2 ANQGSEA. There are 14 residues in the CDR3. V was clipped by 6 bases and J by 1 base, with 15 bases between them. As DNA, the CDR3 is TGCAGCGTCTGGGGACGGCGAACCCAAGAGACCCAGTACTTC. It codes for CSVWGRRTQETQYF.

This clone was counted a few times. V and J are TRBV19 and TRBJ2-6, with D hard to call. This CDR3 region has 16 residues. V was trimmed by 7 bases and J by 0 bases, leaving 13 bases between them. CDR1 is LNHDA, CDR2 SQIVND, per germline (reference sequence). CDR3 bases: TGTGCCAGTATTCGGAGTATTGGCTCTGGGGCCAACGTCCTGACTTTC. Protein product: CASIRSIGSGANVLTF.

This sequence joins TRBV11-3 and TRBJ1-2, with 10 bases identical to TRBD1. Looked up from germline, CDR1 is SGHNT and CDR2 is YENEEA. The CDR3 sequence is 14 residues long. Trimming took 6 bases from V and 7 from J; bases not matched to a gene: 8. In DNA form, the CDR3 reads TGTGCCAGCAGAGTACGGGACAGGGGAGGTGGCTACACCTTC. Its protein is CASRVRDRGGGYTF.

CDR3 sequence: CAWSARQAANYGYTF. The CDR3 region has the DNA TGTGCCTGGAGTGCCCGACAAGCCGCTAACTATGGCTACACCTTC. The chain is built from TRBV30 and TRBJ1-2; D unresolved. CDR1 and CDR2 from the germline V gene are GTSNPN and SVGIG (reference sequence). With 1 base removed from V and 0 bases from J, the gap between germline ends came to 12 bases. The CDR3 contains 15 residues.

The genes are TRBV15 and TRBJ1-5; 8 nucleotides agree with TRBD1. Per the germline V gene, CDR1 is LNHNV and CDR2 is YYDKDF (reference sequence). There are 18 residues in the CDR3. J was trimmed by 4 bases and V by 1 base; bases with no gene match: 12. CDR3 amino acids: CATSRAQKTRTGNQPQHF. The CDR3, as DNA: TGTGCCACCAGCAGAGCACAGAAGACGAGGACAGGGAATCAGCCCCAGCATTTT.

The genes are TRBV29-1 and TRBJ1-2; D is possibly TRBD1 (5 bases). CDR1 is SQVTM and CDR2 is ANQGSEA in the germline V gene. The CDR3 has 14 residues. V lost 3 bases, J lost 7 bases, and 18 bases lay in between. This CDR3 reads CSVDKSDSRVGYTF. The CDR3, as DNA: TGCAGCGTTGATAAAAGTGACAGCAGGGTTGGCTACACCTTC.

The CDR3 loop reads CAWKREDTQYF. For the CDR3, the DNA is TGTGCCTGGAAAAGGGAAGATACGCAGTATTTT. The genes are TRBV30 and TRBJ2-3, with no clear D. Germline values: CDR1 GTSNPN, CDR2 SVGIG (reference sequence). V lost 4 bases and J 5 bases, leaving 7 bases between the germline ends. The CDR3 consists of 11 residues.